The clone carrying this TCR beta chain was picked up many times. Its cognate antigen is unknown. The data were obtained in a study of T-cell reconstitution after alpha-beta-depleted transplantation in children. General observations from the study: Most T-cell counts and diversity one year after the transplant came from T cells that were newly produced. Surviving recipient T cells and thymic progenitors produced the high day-60 TCRbeta diversity seen in some patients. Several hundred expanded graft clones reportedly gave rise to the alpha-beta T cells present about two months after transplant.

CDR3 size: 10 residues. In germline, CDR1 is SQVTM, CDR2 ANQGSEA. The V segment lost 8 bases and the J segment 15 bases; nucleotides outside the gene matches: 8. It was with unique molecular identifiers that the TCRbeta library was prepared. TCRdb ran MiXCR on the PCR reads and lists one entry per CDR3 protein. The top ten clones hold about 10% of a sample with 250,000 to 350,000 distinct CDR3 sequences, about a quarter of them seen once. The genes are TRBV29-1 and TRBJ2-1, with 9 positions matching TRBD1. The specimen was PBMCs, mostly from graft donor cells, collected 180 days after TCRalphabeta/CD19-depleted stem cell transplant. This receptor was obtained from a male patient between 10 and 17 years old who had a stem cell transplant for acute lymphoblastic leukemia, so the T cells may come from the graft donor. The CDR3 region has the DNA TGCAGCCCGACCCGGGACAGGGTGTTCTTC. Translation: CSPTRDRVFF.